This TCR beta chain was documented in a study of blood T cell repertoires in COVID-19. As for the study in general: Samples taken during acute and convalescent COVID-19 were collected in the United States, Italy and Spain. T cells, B-cell-depleted T cells, or PBMCs provided the cDNA or gDNA that served as material.

Authors' processing steps: Amplification from reference gene primers served as the basis for estimated nucleated cell counts. TCRdb keeps only in-frame clones here, not all; method: immunoSEQ multiplex PCR. V and J calls plus clone size are reproduced from that table; the DNA served to infer D and trimming. This table holds some 150,000 clones, roughly 80% found once. The CDR3 extends over 17 amino acids. J gave up 4 bases and V 1 base, and 6 bases lay outside the gene matches. Germline CDR1 is LGHDT and CDR2 is YNNKEL (reference sequence). The material sequenced was peripheral blood. This TCR was sampled from an elderly woman with acute or convalescent COVID-19. The chain links TRBV3-1 (or the pseudogene TRBV3-2) to TRBJ2-3; 12 bases fit TRBD2. CDR3 protein: CASSQGPSGGASDTQYF. The CDR3 nucleotides read TGTGCCAGCAGCCAAGGTCCTAGCGGGGGGGCCTCAGATACGCAGTATTTT.